This T cell receptor beta chain derives from a study of breast tumors, draining lymph nodes, adjacent tissues. TCRdb re-called the multiplex PCR reads through MiXCR, storing one row per CDR3 protein. The repertoire holds 270,000 or so distinct CDR3 sequences, with 30% to 35% as singletons. The lymph nodes were axillary draining lymph nodes from breast cancer patients. The study's findings and limits: Tumor T cell lymph node origin was a supported hypothesis, not proven. Most tumor T cells seemingly derive from lymph node, then expand in tumor. Tumor TCR diversity was below lymph nodes but above nontumor tissue.

A note on this clonotype: What it binds is not known.

Sequencing was carried out using axillary lymph node tissue. The source of this sequence is a female donor with breast cancer. Some clones in this sample may be carry-over from other donors' samples.

The DNA for the CDR3 is TGTGCCAGCAGGGGGACAGGGAGGGCCTACGAGCAGTACTTC. This sequence encodes CASRGTGRAYEQYF. The rearrangement uses TRBV12-3 or TRBV12-4 and TRBJ2-7, with 9 bases fitting TRBD1. The CDR3 consists of 14 residues. V was pared by 6 bases and J by 2 bases, with 5 bases of the junction left unmatched.